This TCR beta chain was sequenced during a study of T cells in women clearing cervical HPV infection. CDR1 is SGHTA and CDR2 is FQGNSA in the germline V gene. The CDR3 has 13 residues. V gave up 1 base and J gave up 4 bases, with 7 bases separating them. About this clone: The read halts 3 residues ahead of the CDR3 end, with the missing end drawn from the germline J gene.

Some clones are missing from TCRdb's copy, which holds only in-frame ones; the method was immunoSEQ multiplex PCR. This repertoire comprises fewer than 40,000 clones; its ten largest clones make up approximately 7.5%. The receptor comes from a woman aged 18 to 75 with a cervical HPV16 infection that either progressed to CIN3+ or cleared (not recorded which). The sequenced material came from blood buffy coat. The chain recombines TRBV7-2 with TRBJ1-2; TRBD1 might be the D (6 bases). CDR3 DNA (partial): TGTGCCAGCAGCTTAGGAGGGGGCTATGGC. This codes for CASSLGGGYG. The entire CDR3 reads CASSLGGGYGYTF.